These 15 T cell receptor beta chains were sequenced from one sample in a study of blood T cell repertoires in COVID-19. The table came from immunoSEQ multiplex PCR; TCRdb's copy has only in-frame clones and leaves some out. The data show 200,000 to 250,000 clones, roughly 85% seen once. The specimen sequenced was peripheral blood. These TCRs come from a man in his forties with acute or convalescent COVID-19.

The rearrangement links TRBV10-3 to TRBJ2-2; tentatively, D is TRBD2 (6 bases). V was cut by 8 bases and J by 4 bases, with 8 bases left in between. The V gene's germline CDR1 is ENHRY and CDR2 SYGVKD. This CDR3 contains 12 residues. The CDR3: CAIDGGTGELFF. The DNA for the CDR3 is TGTGCCATCGACGGGGGCACCGGGGAGCTGTTTTTT.

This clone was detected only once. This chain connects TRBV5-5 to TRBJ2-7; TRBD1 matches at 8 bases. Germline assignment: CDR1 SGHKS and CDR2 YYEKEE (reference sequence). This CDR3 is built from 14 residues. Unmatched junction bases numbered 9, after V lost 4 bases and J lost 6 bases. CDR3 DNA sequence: TGTGCCAGCAGCAAGGGGACAGGCTGGCTCGAGCAGTACTTC. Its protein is CASSKGTGWLEQYF.

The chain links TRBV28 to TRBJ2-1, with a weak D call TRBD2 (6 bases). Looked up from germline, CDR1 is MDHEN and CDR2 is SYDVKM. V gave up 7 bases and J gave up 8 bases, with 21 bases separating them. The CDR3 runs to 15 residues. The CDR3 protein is CASTPEGAVMDEQFF. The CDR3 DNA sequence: TGTGCCAGCACCCCGGAGGGCGCTGTTATGGATGAGCAGTTCTTC.

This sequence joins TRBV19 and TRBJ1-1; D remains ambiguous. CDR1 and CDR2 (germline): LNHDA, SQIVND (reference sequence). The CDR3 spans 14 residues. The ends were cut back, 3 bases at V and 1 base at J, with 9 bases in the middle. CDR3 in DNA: TGTGCCAGTAGTATTTTATCCGGGAACACTGAAGCTTTCTTT. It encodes CASSILSGNTEAFF.

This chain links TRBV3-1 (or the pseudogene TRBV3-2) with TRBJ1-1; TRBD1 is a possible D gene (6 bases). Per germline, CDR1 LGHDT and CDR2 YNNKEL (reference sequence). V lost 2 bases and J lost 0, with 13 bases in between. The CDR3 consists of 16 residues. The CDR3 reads CASSQRGGRMNTEAFF. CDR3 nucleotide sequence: TGTGCCAGCAGCCAAAGAGGGGGTAGGATGAACACTGAAGCTTTCTTT.

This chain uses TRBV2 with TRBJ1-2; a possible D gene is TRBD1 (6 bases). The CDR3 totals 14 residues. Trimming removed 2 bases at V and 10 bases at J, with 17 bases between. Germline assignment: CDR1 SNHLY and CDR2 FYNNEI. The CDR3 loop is CASSELTLTGAYTF. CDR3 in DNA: TGTGCCAGCAGTGAACTCACCCTGACAGGTGCCTACACCTTC.

The CDR3 reads CASSSGGQGLNTEAFF. CDR3 nucleotide sequence: TGTGCCAGCAGTTCCGGGGGACAGGGGCTGAACACTGAAGCTTTCTTT. The chain carries TRBV28 and TRBJ1-1; 10 bases map to TRBD1. The CDR3 is made up of 16 amino acids. Losses at the gene ends were 4 bases for V and 0 bases for J; bases not matched to a gene: 5. Looked up from germline, CDR1 is MDHEN and CDR2 is SYDVKM.

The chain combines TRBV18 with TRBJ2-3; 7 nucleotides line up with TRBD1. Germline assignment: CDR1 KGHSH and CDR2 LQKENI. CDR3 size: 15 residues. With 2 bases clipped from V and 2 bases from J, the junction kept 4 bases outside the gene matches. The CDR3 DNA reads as TGTGCCAGCTCACCATATCAGGGGGTCACAGATACGCAGTATTTT. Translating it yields CASSPYQGVTDTQYF.

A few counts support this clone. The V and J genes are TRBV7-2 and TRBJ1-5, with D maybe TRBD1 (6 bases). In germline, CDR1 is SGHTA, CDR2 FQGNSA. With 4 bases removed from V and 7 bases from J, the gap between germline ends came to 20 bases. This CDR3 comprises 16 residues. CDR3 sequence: CASSYSSDRIRQPQHF. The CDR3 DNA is TGTGCCAGCAGCTACTCATCTGACAGGATACGACAGCCCCAGCATTTT.

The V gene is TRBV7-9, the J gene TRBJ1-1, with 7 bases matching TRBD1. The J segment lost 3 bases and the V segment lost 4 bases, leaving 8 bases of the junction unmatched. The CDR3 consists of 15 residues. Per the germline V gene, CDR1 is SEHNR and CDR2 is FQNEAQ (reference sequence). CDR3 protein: CASSSTTGWDTEAFF. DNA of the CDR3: TGTGCCAGCAGCTCTACGACAGGGTGGGACACTGAAGCTTTCTTT.

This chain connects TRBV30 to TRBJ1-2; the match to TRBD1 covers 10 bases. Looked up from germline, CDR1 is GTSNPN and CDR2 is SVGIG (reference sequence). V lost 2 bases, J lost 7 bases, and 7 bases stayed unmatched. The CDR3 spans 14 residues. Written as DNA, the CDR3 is TGTGCCTGGAGTAGAGACAGGGGGCAGAGTGGCTACACCTTC. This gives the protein CAWSRDRGQSGYTF. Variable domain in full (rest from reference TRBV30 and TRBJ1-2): SQTIHQWPATLVQPVGSPLSLECTVEGTSNPNLYWYRQAAGRGLQLLFYSVGIGQISSEVPQNLSASRPQDRQFILSSKKLLLSDSGFYLCAWSRDRGQSGYTFGSGTRLTVV.

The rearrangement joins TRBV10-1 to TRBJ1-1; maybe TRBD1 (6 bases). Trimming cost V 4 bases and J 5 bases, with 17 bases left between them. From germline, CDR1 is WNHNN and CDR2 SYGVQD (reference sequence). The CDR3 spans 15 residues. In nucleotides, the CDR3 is TGCGCCAGCAGTGTTTGGGACACCGAAGTGACTGAAGCTTTCTTT. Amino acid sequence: CASSVWDTEVTEAFF.

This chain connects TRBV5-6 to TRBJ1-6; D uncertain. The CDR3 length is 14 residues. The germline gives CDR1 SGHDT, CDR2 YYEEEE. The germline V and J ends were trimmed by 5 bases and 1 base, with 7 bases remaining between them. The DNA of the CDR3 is TGTGCCAGCAGGGCGGGGTCCTATAATTCACCCCTCCACTTT. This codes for CASRAGSYNSPLHF.

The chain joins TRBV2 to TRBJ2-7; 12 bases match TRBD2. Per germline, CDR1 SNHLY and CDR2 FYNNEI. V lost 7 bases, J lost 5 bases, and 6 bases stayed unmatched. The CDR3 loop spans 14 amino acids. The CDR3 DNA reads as TGTGCCAGCACCCGGACTAGCGGGGACCACGAGCAGTACTTC. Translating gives CASTRTSGDHEQYF. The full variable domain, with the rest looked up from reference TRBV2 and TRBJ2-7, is EPEVTQTPSHQVTQMGQEVILRCVPISNHLYFYWYRQILGQKVEFLVSFYNNEISEKSEIFDDQFSVERPDGSNFTLKIRSTKLEDSAMYFCASTRTSGDHEQYFGPGTRLTVT.

The CDR3 here is CASSGQLGPYGYTF. CDR3 in DNA: TGTGCCAGCAGCGGACAGCTCGGGCCCTATGGCTACACCTTC. The gene calls are TRBV11-2 and TRBJ1-2, with D possibly TRBD1 on 6 matching bases. CDR3 length: 14 amino acids. With 5 bases removed from V and 4 bases from J, the gap between germline ends came to 14 bases. Per germline, CDR1 SGHAT and CDR2 FQNNGV.